Here is one T cell receptor beta chain with its context. What it binds is not known. At one end, the junction sequence differs from germline, possibly due to a read error. The data stem from a study of blood T cells in healthy people across ages. Findings of the study overall: Fewer expanded clones and more diversity marked long-lived versus aged donors.

Sample-barcoded 5' priming and a J-beta primer mix drove a second PCR of roughly 6 to 12 cycles. Each CDR3 protein is one row after TCRdb ran MiXCR on the 5' RACE reads. Of around 970,000 distinct CDR3 sequences in the sample, about 51% were seen once. This CDR3 region has 16 residues. Looked up from germline, CDR1 is SGHRS and CDR2 is YFSETQ. Ten milliliters of peripheral blood were drawn from each donor into EDTA-treated tubes. The sequencing input was blood. The source of this sequence is a woman in her sixties in good health. The chain recombines TRBV5-1 with TRBJ2-3, with D possibly matching TRBD2 (6 bases). CDR3 residues: CANSLAVNGRLDTQYF. DNA for the CDR3: TGCGCCAACAGCTTGGCCGTTAACGGGAGATTGGATACGCAGTATTTT.